These 24 T cell receptor beta chains were sequenced from one sample in a study of blood T cell repertoires in COVID-19. Only in-frame clones appear in the TCRdb table, and some are missing; sequencing was by immunoSEQ multiplex PCR. This table has 200,000 to 300,000 clones, approximately 90% appearing once. The specimen sequenced was peripheral blood. These receptors originate from a woman between 35 and 50 years old with acute or convalescent COVID-19.

J is TRBJ2-6 and V is TRBV24-1; tentatively, D is TRBD2 (5 bases). V lost 5 bases and J 0 bases, leaving 10 bases between the germline ends. The CDR3 consists of 16 residues. CDR1 is KGHDR and CDR2 is SFDVKD in the germline V gene. This CDR3 reads CATSALAGSGANVLTF. The CDR3 DNA follows: TGTGCCACCAGTGCACTTGCGGGCTCTGGGGCCAACGTCCTGACTTTC.

This clone was counted a few times. CDR3 loop: CASGLVSAAYTF. The CDR3 nucleotides are TGTGCTAGTGGTTTGGTATCCGCGGCTTACACCTTC. This chain uses TRBV12-5 with TRBJ1-2; D gene unclear. CDR1 and CDR2 (germline): LGHNT, FRNRAP. The V end lost 0 bases, the J end lost 11 bases, and 10 bases lay between the germline ends. This CDR3 spans 12 amino acids.

This chain links TRBV6-4 with TRBJ2-3; unclear D gene. CDR1 is MRHNA and CDR2 is SNTAGT in the germline V gene. The CDR3 covers 14 residues. Between the trimmed V and J ends, which lost 0 bases and 1 base, there was a span of 5 bases. In DNA, the CDR3 is TGTGCCAGCAGTGACTCGGGCGGCACAGATACGCAGTATTTT. Amino acid sequence: CASSDSGGTDTQYF.

The chain links TRBV28 to TRBJ2-1; 7 bases map to TRBD1. Germline CDR1 MDHEN, CDR2 SYDVKM. Losses at the gene ends were 6 bases for V and 1 base for J; bases not matched to a gene: 6. The CDR3 has 15 amino acids. The CDR3 loop reads CASRRQGPSYNEQFF. As DNA, the CDR3 is TGTGCCAGCAGGAGACAGGGTCCTTCCTACAATGAGCAGTTCTTC.

The V call is TRBV11-1, the J call TRBJ1-1; D gene ambiguous. The CDR3 totals 15 residues. Germline V gene data show CDR1 as SGHAT and CDR2 as FQDESV (reference sequence). V lost 2 bases, J lost 0 bases, and 10 bases lay in between. The CDR3 DNA reads as TGTGCCAGCAGCTTAAGCCCGAGGGTGAACACTGAAGCTTTCTTT. Translating it yields CASSLSPRVNTEAFF.

The chain joins TRBV6-5 to TRBJ1-5, with D possibly TRBD1 on 5 matching bases. Germline lookup yields CDR1 MNHEY and CDR2 SVGAGI. This CDR3 spans 14 amino acids. Trimming took off 2 bases at V and 4 bases at J, with 9 bases between the two ends. The CDR3: CASSYSRDNQPQHF. CDR3 DNA: TGTGCCAGCAGTTACAGCAGGGATAATCAGCCCCAGCATTTT.

V and J are TRBV27 and TRBJ1-1; 9 bases line up with TRBD1. Unmatched junction bases numbered 14, after V lost 0 bases and J lost 3 bases. Looked up from germline, CDR1 is MNHEY and CDR2 is SMNVEV (reference sequence). This CDR3 comprises 19 residues. The CDR3 sequence: CASSLSLSMLDRGYTEAFF. The CDR3 bases are TGTGCCAGCAGTTTATCGCTCTCCATGTTGGACAGGGGCTACACTGAAGCTTTCTTT.

The rearrangement links TRBV18 to TRBJ2-5; D gene ambiguous. The CDR3 runs to 12 residues. CDR1 is KGHSH and CDR2 is LQKENI in the germline V gene. Trimming cost V 3 bases and J 2 bases, with 4 bases left between them. CDR3 DNA sequence: TGTGCCAGCTCACCCAAACAAGAGACCCAGTACTTC. Protein product: CASSPKQETQYF.

The chain has TRBV28 and TRBJ1-4; 7 bases match TRBD1. CDR1 MDHEN and CDR2 SYDVKM come from the germline V gene. This CDR3 is 14 amino acids long. J lost 9 bases, V lost 8 bases, and 12 bases had no gene match. The CDR3 nucleotides read TGTGCCAGCCAGTCCCGGGACAGTTTCAAAAAACTGTTTTTT. Amino acid sequence: CASQSRDSFKKLFF.

V gene TRBV5-1 combines with J gene TRBJ2-1; 7 positions match TRBD1. This CDR3 spans 16 amino acids. Looked up from germline, CDR1 is SGHRS and CDR2 is YFSETQ. The V gene end was trimmed by 6 bases and the J gene end by 8 bases; junction bases not matched to a gene: 17. In DNA, the CDR3 is TGCGCCAGCAACCCAGCCCGACAGGCCCAGGGGGATGAGCAGTTCTTC. Protein: CASNPARQAQGDEQFF.

The V and J genes are TRBV3-1 (or the pseudogene TRBV3-2) and TRBJ2-5; D not certain. CDR1 is LGHDT and CDR2 is YNNKEL in the germline V gene (reference sequence). There are 11 residues in the CDR3. Trimming took off 5 bases at V and 3 bases at J, with 4 bases between the two ends. This CDR3 is CASSYKETQYF. CDR3 bases: TGTGCCAGCAGCTACAAAGAGACCCAGTACTTC.

J is TRBJ2-5 and V is TRBV5-1, with TRBD2 matching 7 bases. This CDR3 is 15 amino acids long. The V gene's germline CDR1 is SGHRS and CDR2 YFSETQ. Trimming at V came to 1 base and at J to 4 bases, leaving 7 bases not matched to a gene. Here the CDR3 DNA reads TGCGCCAGCAGCTTGCTGGGGGGGGTGCTAGAGACCCAGTACTTC. It codes for CASSLLGGVLETQYF.

This rearrangement joins TRBV2 to TRBJ2-5; 9 bases are shared with TRBD2. The CDR3 totals 14 residues. The ends lost 8 bases at V and 4 bases at J; junction bases unmatched: 8. CDR1 and CDR2 (germline): SNHLY, FYNNEI. CDR3 sequence reads: CASYLRGGRETQYF. In nucleotides, the CDR3 is TGTGCCAGCTACCTGCGGGGGGGCAGAGAGACCCAGTACTTC.

The chain is built from TRBV28 and TRBJ2-7; 8 bases line up with TRBD1. Germline CDR1 and CDR2: MDHEN and SYDVKM. The CDR3 has 14 amino acids. V shed 4 bases and J 2 bases; nucleotides not matched to a gene: 4. This chain's CDR3 is CASSSAGGPYEQYV. CDR3 DNA sequence: TGTGCCAGCAGTTCAGCAGGGGGCCCCTACGAGCAGTACGTC.

The rearrangement joins TRBV11-2 to TRBJ1-3, with unresolved D. CDR3 length: 15 residues. Looked up from germline, CDR1 is SGHAT and CDR2 is FQNNGV. V lost 6 bases and J 0 bases, leaving 12 bases between the germline ends. In nucleotides, the CDR3 is TGTGCCAGCAGTTTTACCGACATCTCTGGAAACACCATATATTTT. This translates into CASSFTDISGNTIYF.

The chain employs TRBV9 and TRBJ1-1; 8 bases agree with TRBD1. Germline V CDR1 and CDR2: SGDLS, YYNGEE. The CDR3 runs 13 residues. The V segment lost 4 bases and the J segment 6 bases; nucleotides outside the gene matches: 5. CDR3 loop: CASSSWTGSEAFF. DNA of the CDR3: TGTGCCAGCAGCTCCTGGACAGGGTCTGAAGCTTTCTTT.

The V gene is TRBV6-5, the J gene TRBJ1-2; 8 bases line up with TRBD1. CDR3 length equals 15 residues. V was clipped by 7 bases and J by 3 bases; unmatched bases: 10. Germline CDR1 MNHEY, CDR2 SVGAGI. The CDR3 nucleotides read TGTGCCAGCAAGCCAGGGGGCGCATTGGACTATGGCTACACCTTC. This translates into CASKPGGALDYGYTF.

This clone was recorded once. V and J are TRBV6-5 and TRBJ1-4; D is uncertain. CDR1 and CDR2 (germline): MNHEY, SVGAGI. CDR3 length: 12 residues. The V end was cut by 5 bases, the J end by 10 bases, with 11 bases between. The CDR3 DNA is TGTGCCAGCAGTCAGATGTCTGGAAAACTGTTTTTT. Translation gives CASSQMSGKLFF.

This chain uses TRBV10-1 with TRBJ1-6; D is ambiguous. The CDR3 length is 12 residues. In germline, CDR1 is WNHNN, CDR2 SYGVQD (reference sequence). V was cut by 5 bases and J by 7 bases, with 6 bases left in between. The CDR3 DNA reads as TGCGCCAGCAGTTCCGGGAATTCACCCCTCCACTTT. Translated, it gives CASSSGNSPLHF.

The rearrangement uses TRBV3-1 (or the pseudogene TRBV3-2) and TRBJ2-2; a possible D gene is TRBD1 (6 bases). This CDR3 has 14 residues. Per the germline V gene, CDR1 is LGHDT and CDR2 is YNNKEL (reference sequence). V was pared by 8 bases and J by 6 bases, with 16 bases between. The DNA for the CDR3 is TGTGCCAGCGCCCGGGCAGGGGCGGCCGGGGAGCTGTTTTTT. Its translation is CASARAGAAGELFF.

This clone was counted only a few times. The chain has TRBV2 and TRBJ1-5; tentatively, D is TRBD1 (5 bases). The CDR3 runs to 14 residues. V was shortened by 6 bases and J by 1 base, with 10 bases between the two germline ends. Germline loops: CDR1 SNHLY, CDR2 FYNNEI. This CDR3 reads CASSLYRSNQPQHF. In DNA, the CDR3 is TGTGCCAGCAGCCTTTACAGGAGCAATCAGCCCCAGCATTTT.

The chain has TRBV5-6 and TRBJ1-2, with 8 nucleotides matching TRBD1. The V and J ends lost 0 bases and 4 bases, in that order; junction bases with no gene match: 2. Germline CDR1 reads SGHDT; CDR2 reads YYEEEE. The CDR3 consists of 14 residues. The CDR3 loop reads CASSLGTGSYGYTF. The DNA of the CDR3 is TGTGCCAGCAGCTTGGGGACAGGGAGCTATGGCTACACCTTC.

V usage is TRBV5-8 and J usage is TRBJ1-4, with TRBD1 matching 11 bases. The CDR3 sequence is 17 residues long. The germline CDR1 and CDR2 sequences are SGHTS and YDEGEE. The V gene end was trimmed by 0 bases and the J gene end by 10 bases; junction bases not matched to a gene: 11. CDR3 in amino acids: CASSLAYRDRGVGKLFF. The CDR3 DNA follows: TGTGCCAGCAGCTTGGCCTACCGGGACAGGGGGGTTGGAAAACTGTTTTTT.

The chain couples TRBV3-1 (or the pseudogene TRBV3-2) to TRBJ1-1, with D possibly matching TRBD1 (5 bases). Germline CDR1 LGHDT, CDR2 YNNKEL (reference sequence). Trimming cost V 5 bases and J 2 bases, with 9 bases left between them. This CDR3 is built from 13 residues. CDR3 in amino acids: CASSVGENTEAFF. CDR3 DNA sequence: TGTGCCAGCAGCGTAGGGGAAAACACTGAAGCTTTCTTT.